This section outlines one TCR beta chain sequence together with its context. The source of the sample is a study of low-dose radiotherapy and immunotherapy resistance in tumors. Primers used for first-strand cDNA, a TRAV- and TRBV-specific set, covered both alpha and beta chains. The authors amplified TCRs for about 18 PCR cycles with a constant-region primer and a V-primer adapter. Using its own MiXCR run on the reads, TCRdb lists one record per CDR3 protein. The data hold about 9,800 distinct CDR3 sequences, with roughly two fifths observed a single time. V was shortened by 5 bases and J by 5 bases, with 24 bases between the two germline ends. Germline CDR1 reads DFQATT; CDR2 reads SNEGSKA (reference sequence). There are 17 residues in the CDR3.

The gene calls are TRBV20-1 and TRBJ2-2; tentatively, D is TRBD2 (5 bases). The sequence derives from a human donor with advanced metastatic prostate, ovarian, gallbladder or colorectal cancer (not recorded which). This table probably holds off-target reads from a library built for another chain. The CDR3 bases are TGCAGTGCTCTCCACCCCCGGACTCCCCTTGAGACCGGGGAGCTGTTTTTT. Translation: CSALHPRTPLETGELFF.